These T cell receptor beta chains were read from a single sample in a study of blood T cells in healthy people across ages. TCRdb re-called the 5' RACE reads through MiXCR, storing one row per CDR3 protein. This table holds about 1.4 million distinct CDR3 sequences, around 55% found once. Sequences were obtained from blood. The origin of the receptors is a man aged 18 to 35 in good health. Both conserved end residues are part of each CDR3. Fields, in order: D gene, clone size, J gene, V gene, CDR3 DNA, CDR3 protein. A D gene is named only where the DNA matches it firmly. A clone size is listed for some rows: how often the clone was seen (once, few, many), or a class if it is expanded.

D: -
size: few
J: TRBJ2-1
V: TRBV11-2
DNA: TGTGCCAGCAGCTTAGAGGCCTCGCGGGCGAGCTCCTACAATGAGCAGTTCTTC
CDR3: CASSLEASRASSYNEQFF

D: -
size: -
J: TRBJ2-4
V: TRBV6-1
DNA: TGTGCCAGCAGAGAGGCAGCATGGCCCATTCAGTACTTC
CDR3: CASREAAWPIQYF

D: TRBD2
size: -
J: TRBJ2-5
V: TRBV10-2
DNA: TGCGCCAGCAGTGAGTCGACTAGCGGGAGCGGGAAGCAGTACTTC
CDR3: CASSESTSGSGKQYF

D: TRBD1
size: few
J: TRBJ1-6
V: TRBV27
DNA: TGTGCCAGCAGTTACACAGGGGATTCACCCCTCCACTTT
CDR3: CASSYTGDSPLHF

D: -
size: -
J: TRBJ2-7
V: TRBV4-2
DNA: TGTGCCAGCAGCCAACAGGGGCTAGCGGTTACCTACGAGCAGTACTTC
CDR3: CASSQQGLAVTYEQYF

D: -
size: -
J: TRBJ2-1
V: TRBV5-1
DNA: TGCGCCAGCAGCTTGACAGGGATGGAGCAGTTCTTC
CDR3: CASSLTGMEQFF

D: TRBD2
size: -
J: TRBJ2-7
V: TRBV3-1
DNA: TGTGCCAGCAGCCAATTAGGGACTAGCGGGACCGAGCAGTACTTC
CDR3: CASSQLGTSGTEQYF

D: TRBD1
size: -
J: TRBJ2-3
V: TRBV18
DNA: TGTGCCAGCTCACGAGGGGGCGGCGTAGATACGCAGTATTTT
CDR3: CASSRGGGVDTQYF

D: -
size: once
J: TRBJ2-1
V: TRBV7-9
DNA: TGTGCCAGCAGCCTTAACCTTGGAGTTAGGGACTACAATGAGCAGTTCTTC
CDR3: CASSLNLGVRDYNEQFF

D: -
size: -
J: TRBJ2-7
V: TRBV29-1
DNA: TGCAGCGCACAAGATACGGATTCTGGGGAGCAGTACTTC
CDR3: CSAQDTDSGEQYF

D: -
size: -
J: TRBJ2-1
V: TRBV27
DNA: TGTGCCAGCACCTCGGGCGGTTACAATGAGCAGTTCTTC
CDR3: CASTSGGYNEQFF

D: TRBD2
size: -
J: TRBJ2-1
V: TRBV29-1
DNA: TGCAGCGGCGGTCTAGCGGGAGACGGCGAGCAGTTCTTC
CDR3: CSGGLAGDGEQFF

D: -
size: -
J: TRBJ2-3
V: TRBV6-5
DNA: TGTGCCAGCAGTAGGTCCACGCCGGGAAGGGATACGCAGTATTTT
CDR3: CASSRSTPGRDTQYF

D: TRBD1
size: few
J: TRBJ1-2
V: TRBV29-1
DNA: TGCAGCGTTGAAGGACAGGGAAATGGCTACACCTTC
CDR3: CSVEGQGNGYTF

D: -
size: -
J: TRBJ1-5
V: TRBV11-2
DNA: TGTGCCAGCAGCTTAAACCATCAGCCCCAGCATTTT
CDR3: CASSLNHQPQHF

D: -
size: few
J: TRBJ1-6
V: TRBV12-3/TRBV12-4
DNA: TGTGCCAGCAGTTCACCCCTCCACTTT
CDR3: CASSSPLHF

D: TRBD1
size: -
J: TRBJ1-6
V: TRBV25-1
DNA: TGTGCCAGCAGTGAACCCCCGGGACAGAGATATAATTCACCCCTCCACTTT
CDR3: CASSEPPGQRYNSPLHF

D: TRBD2
size: few
J: TRBJ2-1
V: TRBV27
DNA: TGTGCCAGCAGTTTAGGCGGGAGGCAGTTCTTC
CDR3: CASSLGGRQFF

D: TRBD2
size: -
J: TRBJ2-1
V: TRBV29-1
DNA: TGCAGCGTTAGACTAGCGGGGGGTTACTACAATGAGCGGTTCTTC
CDR3: CSVRLAGGYYNERFF

D: -
size: -
J: TRBJ2-7
V: TRBV25-1
DNA: TGTGCCAGCAGTGACGGGAGAGGCGAGCAGTACTTC
CDR3: CASSDGRGEQYF

D: -
size: -
J: TRBJ2-5
V: TRBV28
DNA: TGTGCCAGCAGTTTATCACCGACAGGATGGGAGCAGTACTTC
CDR3: CASSLSPTGWEQYF

D: TRBD2
size: few
J: TRBJ2-7
V: TRBV29-1
DNA: TGCAGCGTTGAAGCGGGGGGGGAGGTCTACGAGCAGTACTTC
CDR3: CSVEAGGEVYEQYF